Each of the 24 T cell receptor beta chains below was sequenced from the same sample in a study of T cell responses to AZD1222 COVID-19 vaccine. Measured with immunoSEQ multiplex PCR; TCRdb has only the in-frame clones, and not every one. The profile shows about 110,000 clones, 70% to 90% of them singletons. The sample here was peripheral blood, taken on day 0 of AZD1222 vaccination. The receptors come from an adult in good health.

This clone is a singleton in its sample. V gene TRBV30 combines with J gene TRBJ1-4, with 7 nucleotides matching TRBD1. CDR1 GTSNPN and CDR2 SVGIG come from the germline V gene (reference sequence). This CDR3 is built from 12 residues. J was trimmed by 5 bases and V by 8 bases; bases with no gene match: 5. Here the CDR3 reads CARMGQNEKLFF. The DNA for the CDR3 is TGTGCCCGAATGGGACAGAATGAAAAACTGTTTTTT.

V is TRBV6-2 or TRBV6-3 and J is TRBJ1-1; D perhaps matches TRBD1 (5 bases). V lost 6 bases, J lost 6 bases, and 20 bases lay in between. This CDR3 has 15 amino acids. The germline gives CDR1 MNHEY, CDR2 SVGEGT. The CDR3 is CASSTQGPGRPEAFF. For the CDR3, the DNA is TGTGCCAGCAGCACGCAAGGCCCAGGGCGCCCTGAAGCTTTCTTT.

The DNA for the CDR3 is TGTGCCAGCAGCTCCCTAGTAGTAGATACGCAGTATTTT. The encoded protein is CASSSLVVDTQYF. The genes are TRBV7-6 and TRBJ2-3, with D uncertain. Germline V gene data show CDR1 as SGHVS and CDR2 as FNYEAQ. V was pared by 4 bases and J by 5 bases, with 10 bases between. This CDR3 has 13 amino acids.

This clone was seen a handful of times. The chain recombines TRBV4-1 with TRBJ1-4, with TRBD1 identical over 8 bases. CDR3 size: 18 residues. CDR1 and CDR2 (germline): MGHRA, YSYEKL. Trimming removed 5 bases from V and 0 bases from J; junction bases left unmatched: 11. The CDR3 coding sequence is TGCGCCAGCAGCTTTCGACAGGGGCCCGATACAACTAATGAAAAACTGTTTTTT. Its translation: CASSFRQGPDTTNEKLFF.

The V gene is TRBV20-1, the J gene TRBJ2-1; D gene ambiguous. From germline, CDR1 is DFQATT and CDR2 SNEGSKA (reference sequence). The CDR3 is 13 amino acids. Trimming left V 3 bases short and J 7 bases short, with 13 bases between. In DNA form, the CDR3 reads TGCAGTGCTAGTTTGCCACAAAGGAATGAGCAGTTCTTC. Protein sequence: CSASLPQRNEQFF.

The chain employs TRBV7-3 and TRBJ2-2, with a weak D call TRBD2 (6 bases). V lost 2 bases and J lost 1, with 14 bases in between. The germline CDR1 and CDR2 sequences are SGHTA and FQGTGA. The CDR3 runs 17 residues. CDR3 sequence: CASSLVGYSGNTGELFF. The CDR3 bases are TGTGCCAGCAGCTTAGTGGGGTATAGCGGGAACACCGGGGAGCTGTTTTTT.

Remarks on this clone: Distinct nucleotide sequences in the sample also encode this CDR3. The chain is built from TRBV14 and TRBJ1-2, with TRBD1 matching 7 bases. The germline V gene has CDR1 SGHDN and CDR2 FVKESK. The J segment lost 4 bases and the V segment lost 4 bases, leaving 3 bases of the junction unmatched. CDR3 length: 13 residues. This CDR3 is CASSPGTAYGYTF. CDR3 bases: TGTGCCAGCAGCCCCGGGACAGCCTATGGCTACACCTTC.

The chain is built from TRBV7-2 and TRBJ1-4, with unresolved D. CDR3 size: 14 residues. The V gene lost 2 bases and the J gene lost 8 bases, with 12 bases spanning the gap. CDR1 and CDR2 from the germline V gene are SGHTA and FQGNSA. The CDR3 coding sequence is TGTGCCAGCAGCTTATACGGTCCGGACGAAAAACTGTTTTTT. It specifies CASSLYGPDEKLFF. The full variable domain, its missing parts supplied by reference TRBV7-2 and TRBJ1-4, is GAGVSQSPSNKVTEKGKDVELRCDPISGHTALYWYRQSLGQGLEFLIYFQGNSAPDKSGLPSDRFSAERTGGSVSTLTIQRTQQEDSAVYLCASSLYGPDEKLFFGSGTQLSVL.

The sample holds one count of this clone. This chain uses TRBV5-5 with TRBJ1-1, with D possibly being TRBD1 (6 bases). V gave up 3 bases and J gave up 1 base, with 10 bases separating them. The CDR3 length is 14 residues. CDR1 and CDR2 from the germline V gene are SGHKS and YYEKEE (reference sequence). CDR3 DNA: TGTGCCAGCAGCTCCCTGACAGGGAACACTGAAGCTTTCTTT. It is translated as CASSSLTGNTEAFF. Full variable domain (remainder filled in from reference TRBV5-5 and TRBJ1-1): DAGVTQSPTHLIKTRGQQVTLRCSPISGHKSVSWYQQVLGQGPQFIFQYYEKEERGRGNFPDRFSARQFPNYSSELNVNALLLGDSALYLCASSSLTGNTEAFFGQGTRLTVV.

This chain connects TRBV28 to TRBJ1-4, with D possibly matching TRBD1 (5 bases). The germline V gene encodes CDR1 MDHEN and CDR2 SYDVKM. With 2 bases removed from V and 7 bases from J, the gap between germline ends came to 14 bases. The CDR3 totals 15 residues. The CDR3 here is CASSLESMRGEKLFF. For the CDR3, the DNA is TGTGCCAGCAGTTTAGAGTCTATGAGGGGTGAAAAACTGTTTTTT.

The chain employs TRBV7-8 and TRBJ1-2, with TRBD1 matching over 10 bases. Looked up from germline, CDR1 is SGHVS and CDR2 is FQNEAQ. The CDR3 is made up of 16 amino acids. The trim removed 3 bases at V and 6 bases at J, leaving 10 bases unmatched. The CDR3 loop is CASSFRQGAGAHGYTF. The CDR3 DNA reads TGTGCCAGCAGCTTCCGACAGGGGGCAGGGGCGCATGGCTACACCTTC. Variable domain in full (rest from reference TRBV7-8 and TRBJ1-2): GAGVSQSPRYKVAKRGQDVALRCDPISGHVSLFWYQQALGQGPEFLTYFQNEAQLDKSGLPSDRFFAERPEGSVSTLKIQRTQQEDSAVYLCASSFRQGAGAHGYTFGSGTRLTVV.

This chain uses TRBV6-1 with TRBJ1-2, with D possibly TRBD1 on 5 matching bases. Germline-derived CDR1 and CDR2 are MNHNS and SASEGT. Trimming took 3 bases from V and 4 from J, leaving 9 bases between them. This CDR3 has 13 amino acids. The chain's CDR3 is CASSDAGFYGYTF. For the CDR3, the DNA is TGTGCCAGCAGTGACGCAGGGTTCTATGGCTACACCTTC.

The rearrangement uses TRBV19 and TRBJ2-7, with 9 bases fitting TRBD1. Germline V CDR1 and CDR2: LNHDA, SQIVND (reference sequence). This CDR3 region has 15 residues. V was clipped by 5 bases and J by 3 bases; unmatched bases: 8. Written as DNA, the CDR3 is TGTGCCAGTAGTGTTGCTTGGGACAGGGTCTACGAGCAGTACTTC. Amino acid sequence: CASSVAWDRVYEQYF. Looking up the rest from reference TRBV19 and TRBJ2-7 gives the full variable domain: DGGITQSPKYLFRKEGQNVTLSCEQNLNHDAMYWYRQDPGQGLRLIYYSQIVNDFQKGDIAEGYSVSREKKESFPLTVTSAQKNPTAFYLCASSVAWDRVYEQYFGPGTRLTVT.

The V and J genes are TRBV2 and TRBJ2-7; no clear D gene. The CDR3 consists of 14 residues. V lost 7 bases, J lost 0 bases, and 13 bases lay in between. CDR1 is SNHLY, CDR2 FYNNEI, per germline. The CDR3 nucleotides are TGTGCCAGCACCACAAGAACGGTCTCCTACGAGCAGTACTTC. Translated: CASTTRTVSYEQYF.

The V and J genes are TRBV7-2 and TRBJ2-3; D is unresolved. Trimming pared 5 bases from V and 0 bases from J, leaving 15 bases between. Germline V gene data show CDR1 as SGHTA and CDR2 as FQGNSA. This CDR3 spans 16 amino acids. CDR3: CASSPVGPVSTDTQYF. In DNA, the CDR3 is TGTGCCAGCAGCCCAGTAGGGCCGGTTAGCACAGATACGCAGTATTTT.

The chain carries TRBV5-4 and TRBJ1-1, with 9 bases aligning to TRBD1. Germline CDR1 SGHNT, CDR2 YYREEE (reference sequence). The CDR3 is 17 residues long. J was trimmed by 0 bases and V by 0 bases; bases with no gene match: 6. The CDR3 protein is CASSLGQGVGMNTEAFF. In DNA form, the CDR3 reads TGTGCCAGCAGCTTGGGACAGGGGGTCGGAATGAACACTGAAGCTTTCTTT.

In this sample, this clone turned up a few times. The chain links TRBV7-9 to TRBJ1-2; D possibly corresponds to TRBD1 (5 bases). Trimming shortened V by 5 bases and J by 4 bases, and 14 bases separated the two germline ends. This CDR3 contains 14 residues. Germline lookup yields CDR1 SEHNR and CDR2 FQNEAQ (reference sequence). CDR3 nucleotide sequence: TGTGCCAGCAGCCTCGAGGGGCTACTCTATGGCTACACCTTC. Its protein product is CASSLEGLLYGYTF.

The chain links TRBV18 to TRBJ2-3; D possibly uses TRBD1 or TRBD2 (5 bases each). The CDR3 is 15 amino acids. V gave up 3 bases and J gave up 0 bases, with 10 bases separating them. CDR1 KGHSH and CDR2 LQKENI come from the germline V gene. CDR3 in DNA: TGTGCCAGCTCACCCAACGAGGGGAGCACAGATACGCAGTATTTT. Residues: CASSPNEGSTDTQYF.

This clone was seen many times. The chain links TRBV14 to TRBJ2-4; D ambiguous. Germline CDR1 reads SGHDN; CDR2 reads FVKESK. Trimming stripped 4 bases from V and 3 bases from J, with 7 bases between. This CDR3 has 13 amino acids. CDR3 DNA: TGTGCCAGCAGCCGGAGTGGCAAAAACATTCAGTACTTC. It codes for CASSRSGKNIQYF.

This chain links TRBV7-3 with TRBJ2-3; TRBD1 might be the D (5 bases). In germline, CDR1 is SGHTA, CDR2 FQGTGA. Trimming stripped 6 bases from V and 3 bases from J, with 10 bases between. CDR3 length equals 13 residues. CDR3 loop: CASRFTGTDTQYF. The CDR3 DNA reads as TGTGCCAGCAGGTTTACAGGTACAGATACGCAGTATTTT.

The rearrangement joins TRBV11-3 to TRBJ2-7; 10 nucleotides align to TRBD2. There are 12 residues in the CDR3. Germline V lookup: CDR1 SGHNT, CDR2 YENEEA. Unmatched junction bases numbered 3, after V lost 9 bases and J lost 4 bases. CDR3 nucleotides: TGTGCCAGTAGCGGGAGGACATACGAGCAGTACTTC. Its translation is CASSGRTYEQYF.

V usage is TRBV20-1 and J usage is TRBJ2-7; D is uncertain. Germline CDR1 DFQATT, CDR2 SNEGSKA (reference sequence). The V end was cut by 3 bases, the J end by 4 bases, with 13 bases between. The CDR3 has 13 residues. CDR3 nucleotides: TGCAGTGCTAGTTTGGGTCAGACTTACGAGCAGTACTTC. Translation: CSASLGQTYEQYF.

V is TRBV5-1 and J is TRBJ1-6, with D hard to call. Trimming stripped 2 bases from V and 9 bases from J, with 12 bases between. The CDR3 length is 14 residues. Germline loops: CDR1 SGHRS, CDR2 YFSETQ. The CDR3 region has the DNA TGCGCCAGCAGCTTCGAGGCAACGGGTTCACCCCTCCACTTT. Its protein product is CASSFEATGSPLHF. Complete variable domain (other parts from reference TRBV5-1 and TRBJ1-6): KAGVTQTPRYLIKTRGQQVTLSCSPISGHRSVSWYQQTPGQGLQFLFEYFSETQRNKGNFPGRFSGRQFSNSRSEMNVSTLELGDSALYLCASSFEATGSPLHFGNGTRLTVT.

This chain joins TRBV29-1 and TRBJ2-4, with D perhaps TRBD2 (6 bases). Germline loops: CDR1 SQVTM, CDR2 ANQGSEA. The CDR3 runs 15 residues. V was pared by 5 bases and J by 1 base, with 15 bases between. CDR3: CSVSSAGTAKNIQYF. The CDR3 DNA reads TGCAGCGTTTCTAGCGCAGGGACCGCCAAAAACATTCAGTACTTC.